These 16 T cell receptor beta chains share one sample of origin, sequenced in a study of cytomegalovirus exposure and HLA in healthy donors. Primers for the PCR totalled 60 Vbeta and 13 Jbeta. Assay used: immunoSEQ multiplex PCR; TCRdb lists only in-frame clones, some missing. The sample holds around 150,000 clones, roughly 80% seen once. Sample: PBMCs. Receptor source: a man between 18 and 29 years old in good health and CMV-seropositive.

This clone was observed once. This rearrangement joins TRBV2 to TRBJ2-2, with no clear D. This CDR3 has 15 residues. V lost 3 bases and J 0 bases, leaving 8 bases between the germline ends. CDR1 is SNHLY, CDR2 FYNNEI, per germline. This chain's CDR3 is CASSDEQSNTGELFF. The CDR3, as DNA: TGTGCCAGCAGTGACGAACAGTCGAACACCGGGGAGCTGTTTTTT. The full variable domain, completed using reference TRBV2 and TRBJ2-2, is EPEVTQTPSHQVTQMGQEVILRCVPISNHLYFYWYRQILGQKVEFLVSFYNNEISEKSEIFDDQFSVERPDGSNFTLKIRSTKLEDSAMYFCASSDEQSNTGELFFGEGSRLTVL.

This clone was seen a handful of times. The genes are TRBV6-6 and TRBJ2-7, with D tentatively TRBD2 (5 bases). With 2 bases removed from V and 9 bases from J, the gap between germline ends came to 14 bases. Germline loops: CDR1 MNHNY, CDR2 SVGAGI (reference sequence). The length of the CDR3 is 13 residues. The CDR3 reads CASSYPGSGGQYF. CDR3 DNA: TGTGCCAGCAGTTACCCCGGGTCCGGAGGGCAGTACTTC.

The chain uses TRBV6-6 and TRBJ2-5; D gene ambiguous. The CDR3 length is 13 residues. Germline V CDR1 and CDR2: MNHNY, SVGAGI (reference sequence). The V end lost 4 bases, the J end lost 4 bases, and 10 bases lay between the germline ends. The CDR3 sequence is CASSSWPGETQYF. CDR3 bases: TGTGCCAGCAGTTCATGGCCGGGAGAGACCCAGTACTTC.

This chain's CDR3 is CASSLDDWRSSGANVLTF. CDR3 in DNA: TGTGCCAGCAGCTTAGATGATTGGCGGAGCTCTGGGGCCAACGTCCTGACTTTC. The chain employs TRBV7-9 and TRBJ2-6; D not certain. Germline lookup yields CDR1 SEHNR and CDR2 FQNEAQ (reference sequence). V shed 1 base and J shed 0 bases, with 13 bases lying between them. The CDR3 runs 18 residues.

The V call is TRBV28, the J call TRBJ2-1; D unclear. The length of the CDR3 is 14 residues. Germline V CDR1 and CDR2: MDHEN, SYDVKM. Deletions cut 3 bases from V and 0 bases from J, with 6 bases between. DNA of the CDR3: TGTGCCAGCAGTTTTATCAGCTCCTACAATGAGCAGTTCTTC. Its protein is CASSFISSYNEQFF.

J is TRBJ2-1 and V is TRBV7-9, with D unclear. Germline CDR1 is SEHNR and CDR2 is FQNEAQ (reference sequence). Trimming removed 3 bases at V and 2 bases at J, with 8 bases between. The CDR3 length is 14 residues. The CDR3 nucleotides read TGTGCCAGCAGCTTTCAGGTACCCTACAATGAGCAGTTCTTC. Protein: CASSFQVPYNEQFF.

The CDR3 DNA reads TGTGCCAGCAGTGATATACTACAGGGGGCGAGGGGCACTGAAGCTTTCTTT. Translation: CASSDILQGARGTEAFF. This sequence joins TRBV6-1 and TRBJ1-1; 9 bases fit TRBD1. Germline V gene lookup returns CDR1 MNHNS and CDR2 SASEGT. The CDR3 runs to 17 residues. The V and J ends lost 3 bases and 4 bases, in that order; junction bases with no gene match: 12.

In this sample, this clone turned up a few times. The chain links TRBV12-5 to TRBJ2-1; 9 nucleotides line up with TRBD2. V trimming: 2 bases; J trimming: 7 bases; junction bases outside the gene matches: 15. The CDR3 covers 18 residues. CDR1 and CDR2 (germline): LGHNT, FRNRAP. The DNA of the CDR3 is TGTGCTAGTGGTTTGTATGGTGGTGTGCGGGAGGGCATTAATGAGCAGTTCTTC. It encodes CASGLYGGVREGINEQFF.

The CDR3 loop is CASSPLRLAAGEQYF. The CDR3 region has the DNA TGTGCCAGCAGTCCACTGAGGCTAGCTGCGGGGGAGCAGTACTTC. V gene TRBV6-5 combines with J gene TRBJ2-7, with D possibly matching TRBD2 (6 bases). V lost 5 bases to trimming and J lost 7 bases, with 21 bases between them. Germline CDR1 and CDR2: MNHEY and SVGAGI. The CDR3 has 15 residues.

V usage is TRBV7-9 and J usage is TRBJ1-1, with D perhaps matching TRBD1 (5 bases). V lost 4 bases, J lost 7 bases, and 19 bases lay in between. Germline CDR1 SEHNR, CDR2 FQNEAQ (reference sequence). The CDR3 length is 15 residues. The CDR3 sequence: CASSSNTRKGREAFF. CDR3 bases: TGTGCCAGCAGCTCCAATACCAGGAAGGGGCGTGAAGCTTTCTTT.

This chain links TRBV18 with TRBJ2-3; 7 nucleotides line up with TRBD2. With V trimmed by 3 bases and J by 2 bases, 8 bases remained unmatched. This CDR3 is built from 16 residues. Germline-derived CDR1 and CDR2 are KGHSH and LQKENI. CDR3 DNA sequence: TGTGCCAGCTCACCTCGACTAGCAGTGATCACAGATACGCAGTATTTT. It codes for CASSPRLAVITDTQYF.

The chain has TRBV28 and TRBJ1-2; 8 bases are a match to TRBD1. Germline V gene lookup returns CDR1 MDHEN and CDR2 SYDVKM. V lost 6 bases and J lost 5; bases outside the gene matches: 5. There are 13 residues in the CDR3. The DNA for the CDR3 is TGTGCCAGCAGGCGCAGGACAGGGTATGGCTACACCTTC. Translated: CASRRRTGYGYTF.

The chain uses TRBV7-7 and TRBJ2-3, with TRBD2 matching over 11 bases. The CDR3 extends over 19 amino acids. Germline V gene data show CDR1 as SSHAT and CDR2 as FNYEAQ (reference sequence). V trimming: 6 bases; J trimming: 2 bases; junction bases outside the gene matches: 16. CDR3 bases: TGTGCCAGCAGGCATTTTTCCGGCGGGACTAGCGGTCACACAGATACGCAGTATTTT. This translates into CASRHFSGGTSGHTDTQYF.

Comment on this clone: Germline and junction disagree at one end, which may indicate a read error. The chain links TRBV7-4 to TRBJ1-5; D is unresolved. This CDR3 comprises 12 residues. CDR1 is SGHVT and CDR2 is SQSDAQ in the germline V gene. CDR3 DNA sequence: TGTGCCAGCAGCTTAGGCCCGGAGGCCCAAAATTTT. It yields the protein CASSLGPEAQNF. The variable domain in full, completed from reference TRBV7-4 and TRBJ1-5, reads GAGVSQSPRYKVAKRGRDVALRCDSISGHVTLYWYRQTLGQGSEVLTYSQSDAQRDKSGRPSGRFSAERPERSVSTLKIQRTEQGDSAVYLCASSLGPEAQNFGDGTRLSIL.

This clone has only a few counts. V is TRBV28 and J is TRBJ2-1; D possibly corresponds to TRBD2 (5 bases). CDR3 size: 13 residues. V was cut by 8 bases and J by 0 bases, with 8 bases left in between. Germline values: CDR1 MDHEN, CDR2 SYDVKM. The DNA of the CDR3 is TGTGCCAGCGTTAGCGTCTCCTACAATGAGCAGTTCTTC. Its protein is CASVSVSYNEQFF.

The chain couples TRBV11-3 to TRBJ2-1; D unresolved. Germline assignment: CDR1 SGHNT and CDR2 YENEEA. The CDR3 loop spans 12 amino acids. The V gene lost 5 bases and the J gene lost 5 bases, with 7 bases spanning the gap. The CDR3 DNA reads TGTGCCAGCAGCGAACAAGACAATGAGCAGTTCTTC. This translates into CASSEQDNEQFF.